This TCR beta chain was identified during a study of blood T cell repertoires in COVID-19 (dated by TCRdb to 2020 to 2022). Study-wide context: Samples from collaborators originated in the United States, Italy and Spain and spanned both the acute and convalescent phases of COVID-19. The prospective study material was composed of cDNA or gDNA derived from T cells, B-cell-depleted T cells, or PBMCs. Subjects who had been exposed to COVID-19, were actively infected with it, or had recovered from it provided the deeply sampled blood TCRbeta repertoires that made up the dataset. A freely available public database, intended as a resource for researchers studying the immune response to SARS-CoV-2, is where the repertoires were released. Samples came from the ongoing ImmuneRACE study (first 160 participants) plus 1,254 subjects from 6 global collaborators. A de-identified subject ID, COVID-19 status, age in years and sex were almost always included in the sample metadata. Where available, HLA class I and class II types were obtained from metadata supplied by the sample provider rather than from assay-based typing. The paper as a whole reports these results and caveats: How much clinical and demographic metadata was included differed by source and by participant, and the metadata was provided uncurated.

Collaborating institutions collected whole blood in K2EDTA tubes following their own protocols. For TCRbeta analysis, collaborator samples were shipped as frozen whole blood, as isolated PBMCs, or as DNA extracted from either sample type. V drops 6 bases and J drops 1 base, leaving 12 bases in between. Spanning cysteine to phenylalanine, the CDR3 consists of 14 amino acids. The read is trimmed to its CDR3 DNA, 42 bases read in frame from base 1. The germline V gene provides CDR1 MDHEN and CDR2 SYDVKM. Comments on this clone: The antigen it recognizes is unknown. No base quality information exists; no much larger clone differs at one position.

TCRbeta CDR3 regions were amplified from genomic DNA by means of the immunoSEQ Assay, a bias-controlled multiplex PCR. Turning to the authors' computational methods: The number of nucleated cells in each sample was estimated from the amplification of reference gene primers within the assay. To quantify the absolute abundance of each unique TCRbeta CDR3 rearrangement, sequence reads were collapsed and filtered. For each sample, productive Simpson clonality was calculated by taking the square root of Simpson's diversity index across productive rearrangements. TCRdb obtained this table from immuneACCESS and retained in-frame rearrangements with V and J assigned. These tables miss some clones; where compared with another copy, unresolved V genes account for less than half of the shortfall, and the remainder is unexplained. V and J calls and clone size come straight from that table; D and trimming were deduced from the DNA. Recorded for this sample are some 80,000 clones; 79% of them occurred a single time. Less than 5.5% of the sample lies in the top ten.

The V and J genes are TRBV28 and TRBJ2-5, with an unclear D gene assignment. The receptor was isolated from an elderly woman with active or convalescent COVID-19. Material: peripheral blood. Here the CDR3 is given as CASRNSDLQETQYF. The bases are TGTGCCAGCAGAAACAGTGACCTCCAAGAGACCCAGTACTTC.